Each of the 30 T cell receptor beta chains below was sequenced from the same sample in a study of blood T cell repertoires in COVID-19. Assay used: immunoSEQ multiplex PCR; TCRdb lists only in-frame clones, some missing. The sample includes around 240,000 clones, around 87% of them seen just once. Sequencing was done on a sample of peripheral blood. These receptors all stem from a young woman who had recovered from COVID-19.

The rearrangement joins TRBV19 to TRBJ1-6; TRBD1 aligns across 8 bases. The J segment lost 9 bases and the V segment lost 5 bases, leaving 6 bases of the junction unmatched. The CDR3 consists of 14 residues. The germline V gene has CDR1 LNHDA and CDR2 SQIVND (reference sequence). CDR3 loop: CASSFRGPGSPLHF. The CDR3 bases are TGTGCCAGTAGTTTCAGGGGGCCGGGTTCACCCCTCCACTTT.

The chain couples TRBV11-2 to TRBJ1-5; D is uncertain. Germline V gene lookup returns CDR1 SGHAT and CDR2 FQNNGV. The CDR3 consists of 13 residues. With 3 bases removed from V and 5 bases from J, the gap between germline ends came to 8 bases. In DNA, the CDR3 is TGTGCCAGCAGCTTGCGTCAGGATCAGCCCCAGCATTTT. This sequence encodes CASSLRQDQPQHF.

The chain couples TRBV6-4 to TRBJ2-3, with TRBD1 matching 7 bases. Germline trimming cut 5 bases from V and 4 bases from J; bases unmatched to any gene: 6. This CDR3 has 14 residues. Germline V gene sequence: CDR1 MRHNA, CDR2 SNTAGT. The CDR3 here is CASSKGQEADTQYF. The CDR3 DNA follows: TGTGCCAGCAGTAAAGGACAGGAAGCAGATACGCAGTATTTT.

The chain is built from TRBV6-2 or TRBV6-3 and TRBJ2-7, with D perhaps matching TRBD1 (5 bases). V dropped 5 bases and J dropped 6 bases, with 11 bases sitting between them. The CDR3 contains 12 residues. Germline V CDR1 and CDR2: MNHEY, SVGEGT. CDR3 amino acids: CASSNGQSEQYF. In DNA, the CDR3 is TGTGCCAGCAGTAACGGACAATCCGAGCAGTACTTC.

The rearrangement uses TRBV4-3 and TRBJ2-2, with no clear D. The CDR3 sequence is 14 residues long. The germline V and J ends were trimmed by 3 bases and 6 bases, with 11 bases remaining between them. Germline lookup yields CDR1 LGHNA and CDR2 YSLEER. The DNA of the CDR3 is TGCGCCAGCAGCCACCCCGACGAGGCCGGGGAGCTGTTTTTT. It yields the protein CASSHPDEAGELFF.

Notes on this clone: Distinct nucleotide sequences in the sample also encode this CDR3. This chain uses TRBV7-3 with TRBJ1-1; a possible D gene is TRBD1 (5 bases). V lost 2 bases to trimming and J lost 3 bases, with 7 bases between them. Looked up from germline, CDR1 is SGHTA and CDR2 is FQGTGA. The CDR3 is 13 amino acids. CDR3: CASSLGGDTEAFF. CDR3 DNA: TGTGCCAGCAGCTTAGGGGGGGACACTGAAGCTTTCTTT.

This clone was seen once. This chain joins TRBV9 and TRBJ2-7; D ambiguous. V shed 0 bases and J shed 1 base, with 11 bases lying between them. The CDR3 length is 15 residues. Germline V gives CDR1 SGDLS, CDR2 YYNGEE. CDR3 nucleotide sequence: TGTGCCAGCAGCGTAGATACGGGTCGATCCTACGAGCAGTACTTC. Protein sequence: CASSVDTGRSYEQYF.

This chain connects TRBV2 to TRBJ2-7; possibly TRBD1 for D (7 bases). V was cut by 2 bases and J by 2 bases, with 13 bases left in between. The length of the CDR3 is 15 residues. Germline values: CDR1 SNHLY, CDR2 FYNNEI. CDR3 sequence: CASSEKGGTAYEQYF. The CDR3, as DNA: TGTGCCAGCAGTGAAAAAGGGGGGACAGCCTACGAGCAGTACTTC.

The gene calls are TRBV6-5 and TRBJ2-3, with a possible D match to TRBD1 (5 bases). The CDR3 contains 13 residues. In germline, CDR1 is MNHEY, CDR2 SVGAGI. V dropped 5 bases and J dropped 6 bases, with 12 bases sitting between them. CDR3 residues: CASSPPGADTQYF. The CDR3 DNA follows: TGTGCCAGCAGTCCCCCTGGGGCCGATACGCAGTATTTT.

This chain joins TRBV3-1 (or the pseudogene TRBV3-2) and TRBJ1-1; a possible D gene is TRBD1 (5 bases). The germline V and J ends were trimmed by 4 bases and 1 base, with 16 bases remaining between them. Germline V CDR1 and CDR2: LGHDT, YNNKEL (reference sequence). The CDR3 sequence is 16 residues long. The CDR3 region has the DNA TGTGCCAGCAGCCCACAAGGTGTGGGGGGGAACACTGAAGCTTTCTTT. Translated, it gives CASSPQGVGGNTEAFF.

The gene calls are TRBV6-5 and TRBJ1-1, with a weak D call TRBD1 (5 bases). The germline V and J ends were trimmed by 10 bases and 1 base, with 13 bases remaining between them. Germline assignment: CDR1 MNHEY and CDR2 SVGAGI. The CDR3 consists of 13 residues. The DNA for the CDR3 is TGTGCCAATGGGGGGTACAGGAACACTGAAGCTTTCTTT. It specifies CANGGYRNTEAFF.

The chain recombines TRBV2 with TRBJ2-7; weak D call: TRBD2 (5 bases). The ends were cut back, 8 bases at V and 3 bases at J, with 11 bases in the middle. Germline V gene lookup returns CDR1 SNHLY and CDR2 FYNNEI. The CDR3 totals 12 residues. The CDR3 spells CASRDGFYEQYF. CDR3 coding DNA: TGTGCCAGCCGGGATGGGTTCTACGAGCAGTACTTC.

The chain links TRBV11-3 to TRBJ1-1; D uncertain. The length of the CDR3 is 14 residues. Trimming left V 3 bases short and J 5 bases short, with 13 bases between. Germline CDR1 is SGHNT and CDR2 is YENEEA. DNA of the CDR3: TGTGCCAGCAGCTTCGACGGGTTGTCAACTGAAGCTTTCTTT. Its protein product is CASSFDGLSTEAFF.

V and J are TRBV7-8 and TRBJ1-2; D unresolved. The germline gives CDR1 SGHVS, CDR2 FQNEAQ. V was pared by 2 bases and J by 8 bases, with 9 bases between. The CDR3 loop spans 12 amino acids. The DNA of the CDR3 is TGTGCCAGCAGCTTATCGGGGTTAGGCTACACCTTC. Protein sequence: CASSLSGLGYTF.

The chain is built from TRBV13 and TRBJ2-1; 13 bases map to TRBD2. Germline-derived CDR1 and CDR2 are PRHDT and FYEKMQ (reference sequence). This CDR3 contains 17 residues. J gave up 7 bases and V 4 bases, and 10 bases lay outside the gene matches. The CDR3 sequence is CASSWQGGLAGTNEQFF. Written as DNA, the CDR3 is TGTGCCAGCAGCTGGCAAGGGGGACTAGCGGGGACAAATGAGCAGTTCTTC.

The chain has TRBV5-4 and TRBJ2-5; possible D gene TRBD2, 5 bases. CDR1 is SGHNT and CDR2 is YYREEE in the germline V gene (reference sequence). The CDR3 extends over 17 amino acids. Trimming took 4 bases from V and 2 from J, leaving 21 bases between them. DNA of the CDR3: TGTGCCAGCAGCCCCGGAGGCACCCCCGTTGATCAAGAGACCCAGTACTTC. Translating gives CASSPGGTPVDQETQYF.

The chain is built from TRBV5-4 and TRBJ2-3; 8 bases fit TRBD2. V trimming: 4 bases; J trimming: 2 bases; junction bases outside the gene matches: 6. This CDR3 has 15 residues. CDR1 and CDR2 (germline): SGHNT, YYREEE (reference sequence). The CDR3 spells CASSGWRGDTDTQYF. As DNA, the CDR3 is TGTGCCAGCAGCGGGTGGCGGGGGGACACAGATACGCAGTATTTT.

A remark on this clone: At one of its ends the junction is not consistent with the germline gene, which may arise from a read error. V usage is TRBV2 and J usage is TRBJ2-1; 8 bases align to TRBD2. Germline V lookup: CDR1 SNHLY, CDR2 FYNNEI. This CDR3 comprises 15 residues. CDR3 loop: CASSGRGVRGAQSVF. The CDR3 region has the DNA TGTGCCAGCAGTGGGCGGGGGGTGAGGGGAGCCCAGTCGGTCTTC.

The genes are TRBV6-2 or TRBV6-3 and TRBJ2-7; 7 nucleotides agree with TRBD1. The CDR3 is made up of 13 amino acids. CDR1 is MNHEY and CDR2 is SVGEGT in the germline V gene. V lost 2 bases, J lost 7 bases, and 5 bases stayed unmatched. The CDR3, as DNA: TGTGCCAGCAGTTACGGGACAGTCTCTGAGCAGTACTTC. This translates into CASSYGTVSEQYF.

The chain joins TRBV6-6 to TRBJ1-2, with TRBD1 as a possible D gene (6 bases). In germline, CDR1 is MNHNY, CDR2 SVGAGI (reference sequence). The ends were cut back, 0 bases at V and 8 bases at J, with 13 bases in the middle. The CDR3 extends over 14 amino acids. CDR3 loop: CASSYSGQGQGYTF. As DNA, the CDR3 is TGTGCCAGCAGTTACTCTGGGCAGGGGCAGGGCTACACCTTC.

The chain links TRBV19 to TRBJ2-3; 13 bases align to TRBD2. Trimming took 2 bases from V and 4 from J; bases not matched to a gene: 12. Germline CDR1 reads LNHDA; CDR2 reads SQIVND (reference sequence). The CDR3 runs to 19 residues. CDR3 in amino acids: CASSISGSGLAGESDTQYF. DNA for the CDR3: TGTGCCAGTAGTATATCCGGATCAGGACTAGCGGGAGAGTCAGATACGCAGTATTTT.

The chain employs TRBV2 and TRBJ1-1; D is unresolved. Germline-derived CDR1 and CDR2 are SNHLY and FYNNEI. Trimming shortened V by 3 bases and J by 5 bases, and 13 bases separated the two germline ends. The CDR3 spans 14 residues. The CDR3 sequence is CASSERGGRTEAFF. CDR3 coding DNA: TGTGCCAGCAGTGAGCGGGGAGGTCGGACTGAAGCTTTCTTT.

The chain carries TRBV5-1 and TRBJ2-5, with a possible D match to TRBD1 (6 bases). Germline lookup yields CDR1 SGHRS and CDR2 YFSETQ. The V end was cut by 9 bases, the J end by 5 bases, with 23 bases between. The CDR3 is made up of 15 amino acids. Here the CDR3 reads CATHTGTQDRETQYF. CDR3 DNA sequence: TGCGCCACTCATACTGGGACACAAGACAGGGAGACCCAGTACTTC.

This sequence joins TRBV6-5 and TRBJ2-7, with TRBD2 as a possible D gene (6 bases). Trimming stripped 0 bases from V and 5 bases from J, with 17 bases between. CDR1 MNHEY and CDR2 SVGAGI come from the germline V gene. The CDR3 runs to 16 residues. The CDR3 region has the DNA TGTGCCAGCAGTTACTCGGGGCGGGGCAGGGCAGACGAGCAGTACTTC. It translates to CASSYSGRGRADEQYF.

J is TRBJ2-7 and V is TRBV3-1 (or the pseudogene TRBV3-2); maybe TRBD1 (5 bases). The V gene lost 1 base and the J gene lost 5 bases, with 9 bases spanning the gap. The germline V gene has CDR1 LGHDT and CDR2 YNNKEL (reference sequence). There are 13 residues in the CDR3. As DNA, the CDR3 is TGTGCCAGCAGCCAAGTGACAGTGGACGAGCAGTACTTC. Translating it yields CASSQVTVDEQYF.

The rearrangement joins TRBV13 to TRBJ1-6, with TRBD1 matching over 7 bases. The CDR3 runs 17 residues. The V and J ends lost 1 base and 6 bases, in that order; junction bases with no gene match: 9. The germline gives CDR1 PRHDT, CDR2 FYEKMQ (reference sequence). The CDR3 bases are TGTGCCAGCAGCTTAGATGGTGAGGGGGCTCTTAATTCACCCCTCCACTTT. The encoded protein is CASSLDGEGALNSPLHF.

The rearrangement uses TRBV11-2 and TRBJ2-1, with 7 bases identical to TRBD2. Germline assignment: CDR1 SGHAT and CDR2 FQNNGV. There are 16 residues in the CDR3. Losses at the gene ends were 5 bases for V and 10 bases for J; bases not matched to a gene: 17. DNA for the CDR3: TGTGCCAGCAGCCCAGTCCGGGGAGGGATTAGCCCCGAGCAGTTCTTC. Protein product: CASSPVRGGISPEQFF.

The chain links TRBV7-9 to TRBJ2-7, with TRBD1 identical over 7 bases. This CDR3 spans 13 amino acids. Germline loops: CDR1 SEHNR, CDR2 FQNEAQ (reference sequence). Trimming removed 6 bases from V and 4 bases from J; junction bases left unmatched: 6. CDR3: CASRWDSGYEQYF. In DNA, the CDR3 is TGTGCCAGCAGGTGGGACAGCGGATACGAGCAGTACTTC.

With respect to this clone: Other DNA sequences in the sample encode the same CDR3. This sequence joins TRBV5-1 and TRBJ2-7; TRBD2 agrees at 9 bases. Germline trimming cut 0 bases from V and 3 bases from J; bases unmatched to any gene: 4. This CDR3 spans 15 amino acids. The germline V gene has CDR1 SGHRS and CDR2 YFSETQ. The CDR3 spells CASSLAGTSYYEQYF. In nucleotides, the CDR3 is TGCGCCAGCAGCTTGGCCGGGACTAGCTACTACGAGCAGTACTTC.

This sequence joins TRBV11-1 and TRBJ2-5; 10 nucleotides align to TRBD2. Germline CDR1 is SGHAT and CDR2 is FQDESV (reference sequence). The ends lost 6 bases at V and 4 bases at J; junction bases unmatched: 11. This CDR3 contains 16 residues. CDR3 amino acids: CASSQKRGGDTETQYF. In DNA form, the CDR3 reads TGTGCCAGCAGTCAGAAGCGGGGGGGCGATACAGAGACCCAGTACTTC. Together with reference TRBV11-1 and TRBJ2-5, the CDR3 gives the full variable domain: EAEVAQSPRYKITEKSQAVAFWCDPISGHATLYWYRQILGQGPELLVQFQDESVVDDSQLPKDRFSAERLKGVDSTLKIQPAELGDSAMYLCASSQKRGGDTETQYFGPGTRLLVL.